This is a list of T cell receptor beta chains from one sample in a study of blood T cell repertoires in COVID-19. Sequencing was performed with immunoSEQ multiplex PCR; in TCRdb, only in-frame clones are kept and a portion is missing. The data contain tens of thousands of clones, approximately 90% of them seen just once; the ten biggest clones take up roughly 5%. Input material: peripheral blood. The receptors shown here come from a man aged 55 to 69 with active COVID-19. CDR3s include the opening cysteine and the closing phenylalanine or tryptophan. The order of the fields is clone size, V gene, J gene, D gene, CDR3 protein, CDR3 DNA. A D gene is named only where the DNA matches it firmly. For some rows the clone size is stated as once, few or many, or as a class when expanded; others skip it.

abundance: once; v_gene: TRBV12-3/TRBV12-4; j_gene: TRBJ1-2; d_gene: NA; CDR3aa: CASSLPGRTSYTF; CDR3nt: TGTGCCAGCAGTTTGCCAGGGAGGACGAGCTACACCTTC
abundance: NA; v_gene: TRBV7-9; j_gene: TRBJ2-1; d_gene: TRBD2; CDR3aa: CASSPPLAGGYNEQFF; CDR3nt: TGTGCCAGCAGCCCCCCCCTAGCGGGGGGGTACAATGAGCAGTTCTTC
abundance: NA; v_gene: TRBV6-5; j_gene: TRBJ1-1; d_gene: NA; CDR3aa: CASRGGVNTEAFF; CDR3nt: TGTGCCAGCAGAGGGGGTGTAAACACTGAAGCTTTCTTT
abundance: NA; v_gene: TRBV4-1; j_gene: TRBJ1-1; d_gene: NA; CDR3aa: CASSQRGGTEAFF; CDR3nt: TGCGCCAGCAGCCAGAGGGGGGGCACTGAAGCTTTCTTT
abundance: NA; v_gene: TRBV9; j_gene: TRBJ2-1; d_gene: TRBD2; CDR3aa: CASSVSSGVGYNEQFF; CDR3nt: TGTGCCAGCAGCGTTTCTAGCGGGGTGGGCTACAATGAGCAGTTCTTC
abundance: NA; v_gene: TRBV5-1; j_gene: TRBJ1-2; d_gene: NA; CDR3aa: CASSLAGDYGYTF; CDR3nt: TGCGCCAGCAGCTTGGCAGGGGACTATGGCTACACCTTC
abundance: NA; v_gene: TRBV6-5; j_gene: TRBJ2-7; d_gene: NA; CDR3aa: CASRTDSSPYEQYF; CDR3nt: TGTGCCAGCAGGACGGACAGTTCCCCCTACGAGCAGTACTTC
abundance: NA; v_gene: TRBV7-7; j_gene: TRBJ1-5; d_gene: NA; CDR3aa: CASSLSVNQPQHF; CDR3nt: TGTGCTAGCAGCTTATCCGTTAATCAGCCCCAGCATTTT
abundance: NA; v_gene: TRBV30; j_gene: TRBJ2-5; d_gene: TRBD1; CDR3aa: CAWSDRGLRETQYF; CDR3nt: TGTGCCTGGAGTGACAGGGGTCTAAGAGAGACCCAGTACTTC
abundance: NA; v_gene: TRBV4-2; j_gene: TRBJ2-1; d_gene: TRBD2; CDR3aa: CASSQESRETSTYNEQFF; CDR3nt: TGTGCCAGCAGCCAAGAATCGAGGGAGACTAGCACCTACAATGAGCAGTTCTTC
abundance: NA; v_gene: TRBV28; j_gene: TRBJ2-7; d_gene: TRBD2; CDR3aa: CASSTTSGVYEQYF; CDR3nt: TGTGCCAGCAGTACGACTAGCGGGGTATACGAGCAGTACTTC
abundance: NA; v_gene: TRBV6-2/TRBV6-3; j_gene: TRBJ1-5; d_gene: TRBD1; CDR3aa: CASSHLGTGSGQPQHF; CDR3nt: TGTGCCAGCAGTCACCTCGGGACAGGGTCAGGTCAGCCCCAGCATTTT
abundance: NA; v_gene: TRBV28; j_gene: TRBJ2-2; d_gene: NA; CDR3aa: CASSLVGTGDITGELFF; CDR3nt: TGTGCCAGCAGTTTGGTGGGAACAGGAGACATCACCGGGGAGCTGTTTTTT
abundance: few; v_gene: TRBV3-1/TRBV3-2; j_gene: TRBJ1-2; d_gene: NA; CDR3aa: CASSQDRGYGYTF; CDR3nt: TGTGCCAGCAGCCAAGACAGGGGATATGGCTACACCTTC
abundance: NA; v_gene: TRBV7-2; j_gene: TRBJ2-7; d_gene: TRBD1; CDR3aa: CASSLGQSGTGVQQYF; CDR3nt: TGTGCCAGCAGCTTAGGGCAATCCGGGACAGGGGTTCAGCAGTACTTC
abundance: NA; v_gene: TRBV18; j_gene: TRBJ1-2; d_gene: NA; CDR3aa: CASSDPGQQIYGYTF; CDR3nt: TGTGCCAGCTCAGATCCGGGACAACAGATCTATGGCTACACCTTC
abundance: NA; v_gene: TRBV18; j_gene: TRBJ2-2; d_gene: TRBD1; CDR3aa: CASSSTGGDTGELFF; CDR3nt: TGTGCCAGCTCATCGACAGGGGGCGATACCGGGGAGCTGTTTTTT
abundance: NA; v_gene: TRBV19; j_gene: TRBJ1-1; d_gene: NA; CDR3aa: CASSIVHTNTEAFF; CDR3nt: TGTGCCAGTAGTATAGTACACACAAACACTGAAGCTTTCTTT
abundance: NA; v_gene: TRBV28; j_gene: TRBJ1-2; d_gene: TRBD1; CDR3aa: CASRGQALGGYTF; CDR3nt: TGTGCCAGCAGGGGACAGGCTCTGGGAGGCTACACCTTC
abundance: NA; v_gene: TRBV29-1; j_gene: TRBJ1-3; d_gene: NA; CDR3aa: CSARVNGNTIYF; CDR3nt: TGCAGCGCCAGGGTGAACGGAAACACCATATATTTT
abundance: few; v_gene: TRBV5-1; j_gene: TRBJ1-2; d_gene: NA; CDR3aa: CASSLGHRDTGYGYTF; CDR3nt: TGCGCCAGCAGCTTGGGCCACAGGGACACGGGCTATGGCTACACCTTC
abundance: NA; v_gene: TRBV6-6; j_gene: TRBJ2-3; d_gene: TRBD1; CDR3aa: CASRSLGTGADTQYF; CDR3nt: TGTGCCAGCAGGTCACTTGGGACAGGGGCAGATACGCAGTATTTT
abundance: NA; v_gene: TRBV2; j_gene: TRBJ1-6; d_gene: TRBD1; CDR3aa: CASSRDRGNSPLHF; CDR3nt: TGTGCCAGCAGCCGGGACAGAGGAAATTCACCCCTCCACTTT
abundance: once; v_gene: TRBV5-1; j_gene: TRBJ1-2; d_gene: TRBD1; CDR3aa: CASSKNGQASYYGYTF; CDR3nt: TGCGCCAGCAGCAAAAATGGACAGGCTTCTTACTATGGCTACACCTTC
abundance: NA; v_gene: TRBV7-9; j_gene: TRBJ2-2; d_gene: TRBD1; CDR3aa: CASSLDRWGTTGELFF; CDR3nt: TGTGCCAGCAGCCTGGACAGGTGGGGGACAACCGGGGAGCTGTTTTTT
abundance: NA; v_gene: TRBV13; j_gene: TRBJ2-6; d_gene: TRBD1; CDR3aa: CASSLVRDRGSTGANVLTF; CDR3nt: TGTGCCAGCAGCTTAGTGAGGGACAGGGGAAGTACTGGGGCCAACGTCCTGACTTTC
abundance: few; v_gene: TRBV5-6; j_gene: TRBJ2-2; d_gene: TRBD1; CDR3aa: CASRTDRAIDTGELFF; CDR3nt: TGTGCCAGCAGGACGGACAGGGCTATAGACACCGGGGAGCTGTTTTTT
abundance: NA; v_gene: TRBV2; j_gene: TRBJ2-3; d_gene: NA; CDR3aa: CASGPQGSRGDTQYF; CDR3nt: TGTGCCAGCGGACCACAGGGGTCGCGGGGAGATACGCAGTATTTT
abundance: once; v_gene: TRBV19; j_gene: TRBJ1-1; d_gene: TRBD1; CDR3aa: CASSSRDRFGTEAFF; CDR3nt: TGTGCCAGTAGTTCCCGGGACAGGTTTGGGACTGAAGCTTTCTTT
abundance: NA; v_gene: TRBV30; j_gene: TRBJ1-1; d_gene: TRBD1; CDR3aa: CAWGRDRDTEAFF; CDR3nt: TGTGCCTGGGGGAGGGACAGGGACACTGAAGCTTTCTTT
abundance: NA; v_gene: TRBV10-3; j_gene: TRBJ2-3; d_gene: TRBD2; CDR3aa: CAISESGRGADTQYF; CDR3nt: TGTGCCATCAGTGAGTCCGGGCGGGGGGCAGATACGCAGTATTTT
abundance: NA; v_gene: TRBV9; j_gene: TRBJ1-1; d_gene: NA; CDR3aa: CASSVAQGNTEAFF; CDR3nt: TGTGCCAGCAGCGTAGCCCAGGGGAATACTGAAGCTTTCTTT
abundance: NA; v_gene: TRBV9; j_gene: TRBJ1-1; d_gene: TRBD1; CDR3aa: CASSAETGAGNTEAFF; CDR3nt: TGTGCCAGCAGCGCGGAGACAGGGGCTGGTAACACTGAAGCTTTCTTT
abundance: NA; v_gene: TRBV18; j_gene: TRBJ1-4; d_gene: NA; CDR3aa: CASSPLGPQGKEKLFF; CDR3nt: TGTGCCAGCTCACCCCTCGGTCCTCAGGGGAAGGAAAAACTGTTTTTT
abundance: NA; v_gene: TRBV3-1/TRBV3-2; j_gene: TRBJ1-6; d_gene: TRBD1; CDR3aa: CASRSSAGQGRSSPLHF; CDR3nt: TGTGCCAGCAGATCCTCCGCCGGACAGGGGAGAAGTTCACCCCTCCACTTT
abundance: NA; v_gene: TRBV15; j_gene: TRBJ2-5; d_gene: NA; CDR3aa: CATSRATQGISQYF; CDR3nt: TGTGCCACCAGCAGAGCAACCCAGGGTATCAGTCAGTACTTC
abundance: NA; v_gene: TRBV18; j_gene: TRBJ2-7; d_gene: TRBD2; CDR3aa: CASSPIDGGDHEQYF; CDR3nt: TGTGCCAGCTCACCCATTGACGGGGGGGACCACGAGCAGTACTTC
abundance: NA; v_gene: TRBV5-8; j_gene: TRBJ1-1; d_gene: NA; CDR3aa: CASSLGHLINTEAFF; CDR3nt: TGTGCCAGCAGCTTGGGACACCTCATAAACACTGAAGCTTTCTTT